This record covers a single T cell receptor beta chain. This record comes from a study of blood T cell repertoires in COVID-19. Study as a whole: Material from acute and convalescent COVID-19 was sourced from the United States, Italy and Spain. Sources were T cells, B-cell-depleted T cells, or PBMCs; the material itself was cDNA or gDNA.

Authors' processing steps: Amplification from reference gene primers served as the basis for estimated nucleated cell counts. This table comes from immunoSEQ multiplex PCR, and its TCRdb copy is limited to in-frame clones, with some not included. The D gene and trimming were derived from the DNA, and the V and J assignments and clone size from that table. The table records about 140,000 clones, 70% to 80% of them present only once. Germline V gene data show CDR1 as SNHLY and CDR2 as FYNNEI. The V end lost 5 bases, the J end lost 0 bases, and 22 bases lay between the germline ends. CDR3 size: 18 residues.

Material: peripheral blood. This TCR came from a man in his fifties or sixties with acute or convalescent COVID-19. The chain employs TRBV2 and TRBJ1-1, with D possibly matching TRBD1 (5 bases). The CDR3: CASSPGTQHGGMNTEAFF. CDR3 bases: TGTGCCAGCAGTCCTGGGACGCAGCACGGGGGGATGAACACTGAAGCTTTCTTT.